These 29 T cell receptor beta chains were sequenced from one sample in a study of T cell responses to AZD1222 COVID-19 vaccine. Libraries were prepared by immunoSEQ multiplex PCR; TCRdb keeps only in-frame clonotypes and omits some of them. The sample yields more than 150,000 clones, 88% seen once. Sequencing used peripheral blood, obtained 28 days after the second AZD1222 dose. The receptors shown here come from an adult who received the AZD1222 COVID-19 vaccine.

This chain connects TRBV9 to TRBJ2-1; tentatively, D is TRBD1 or TRBD2 (5 bases each). Germline V gene lookup returns CDR1 SGDLS and CDR2 YYNGEE. The V gene lost 2 bases and the J gene lost 7 bases, with 16 bases spanning the gap. The CDR3 is made up of 15 amino acids. As DNA, the CDR3 is TGTGCCAGCAGCGTTTCGGGAACAGGCGCGAATGAGCAGTTCTTC. Its protein product is CASSVSGTGANEQFF. Complete variable domain (other parts from reference TRBV9 and TRBJ2-1): DSGVTQTPKHLITATGQRVTLRCSPRSGDLSVYWYQQSLDQGLQFLIQYYNGEERAKGNILERFSAQQFPDLHSELNLSSLELGDSALYFCASSVSGTGANEQFFGPGTRLTVL.

This chain joins TRBV6-2 or TRBV6-3 and TRBJ2-7, with TRBD1 matching 11 bases. The CDR3 has 17 residues. Germline CDR1 MNHEY, CDR2 SVGEGT. V lost 4 bases to trimming and J lost 4 bases; unmatched junction nucleotides: 12. The CDR3 reads CASSFPLTGTGGYEQYF. The CDR3 region has the DNA TGTGCCAGCAGTTTTCCTCTAACCGGGACAGGGGGATACGAGCAGTACTTC.

V usage is TRBV24-1 and J usage is TRBJ2-3, with D possibly matching TRBD1 (5 bases). The CDR3 is 16 amino acids. Trimming shortened V by 3 bases and J by 2 bases, and 14 bases separated the two germline ends. Germline V gene sequence: CDR1 KGHDR, CDR2 SFDVKD. The CDR3, as DNA: TGTGCCACCAGTGATCCCGGTAGGGGTCCCACAGATACGCAGTATTTT. Translated: CATSDPGRGPTDTQYF.

CDR3 nucleotide sequence: TGTGCCAGCAGTATAAGGACTAGCGGGAGGTCCGAGCAGTACTTC. Translated: CASSIRTSGRSEQYF. This sequence joins TRBV2 and TRBJ2-7; 14 bases line up with TRBD2. The junction had 6 bases not matched to a gene; V was cut back by 5 bases and J by 6 bases. The CDR3 is 15 amino acids. Looked up from germline, CDR1 is SNHLY and CDR2 is FYNNEI.

The chain couples TRBV19 to TRBJ1-3; D is perhaps TRBD1 (5 bases). V was cut by 10 bases and J by 4 bases, with 17 bases left in between. CDR3 length equals 14 residues. Germline CDR1 LNHDA, CDR2 SQIVND (reference sequence). The CDR3 sequence: CATRRLEGGNTIYF. The DNA for the CDR3 is TGTGCCACCCGGCGGCTCGAGGGGGGAAACACCATATATTTT.

The chain uses TRBV5-6 and TRBJ1-1; D is uncertain. The CDR3 has 13 amino acids. Trimming took off 1 base at V and 1 base at J, with 5 bases between the two ends. Germline CDR1 is SGHDT and CDR2 is YYEEEE. This chain's CDR3 is CASSLWGNTEAFF. CDR3 coding DNA: TGTGCCAGCAGCTTGTGGGGGAACACTGAAGCTTTCTTT.

This rearrangement joins TRBV12-3 or TRBV12-4 to TRBJ2-1; D may be TRBD1 (5 bases). Trimming removed 6 bases at V and 9 bases at J, with 15 bases between. CDR3 length: 13 amino acids. DNA of the CDR3: TGTGCCAGCAGACCACAGGCTATCGGTGAGCAGTTCTTC. Encoded protein: CASRPQAIGEQFF.

The DNA for the CDR3 is TGTGCCAGCCTAGGGACAGGGAACACCGGGGAGCTGTTTTTT. Protein product: CASLGTGNTGELFF. The chain carries TRBV3-1 (or the pseudogene TRBV3-2) and TRBJ2-2; 8 nucleotides agree with TRBD1. In germline, CDR1 is LGHDT, CDR2 YNNKEL (reference sequence). This CDR3 comprises 14 residues. Germline trimming cut 8 bases from V and 1 base from J; bases unmatched to any gene: 3.

The rearrangement joins TRBV28 to TRBJ2-7; possibly TRBD1 or TRBD2 for D (5 bases each). The germline gives CDR1 MDHEN, CDR2 SYDVKM. The V and J ends lost 10 bases and 3 bases respectively, with 13 bases between them. The CDR3 covers 12 residues. The CDR3 loop is CATLSGGYEQYF. The CDR3 coding sequence is TGTGCCACCCTCTCTGGGGGCTACGAGCAGTACTTC.

The CDR3 region has the DNA TGTGCCAGCAGTCGGCGGGAGACGGGGGAGCAGTACTTC. Residues: CASSRRETGEQYF. This rearrangement joins TRBV2 to TRBJ2-7; 7 bases match TRBD2. The trim removed 5 bases at V and 7 bases at J, leaving 8 bases unmatched. The CDR3 is 13 residues long. Germline V gives CDR1 SNHLY, CDR2 FYNNEI. The whole variable domain, filled in from reference TRBV2 and TRBJ2-7, reads EPEVTQTPSHQVTQMGQEVILRCVPISNHLYFYWYRQILGQKVEFLVSFYNNEISEKSEIFDDQFSVERPDGSNFTLKIRSTKLEDSAMYFCASSRRETGEQYFGPGTRLTVT.

V usage is TRBV7-3 and J usage is TRBJ2-1; 11 bases are shared with TRBD2. The CDR3 has 14 amino acids. Germline-derived CDR1 and CDR2 are SGHTA and FQGTGA. Trimming at V came to 5 bases and at J to 7 bases, leaving 4 bases not matched to a gene. The CDR3 spells CASSTSGRGNEQFF. The CDR3 DNA reads as TGTGCCAGCAGCACTAGCGGGAGAGGAAATGAGCAGTTCTTC.

This clone has a single count. The genes are TRBV7-9 and TRBJ2-3; 7 bases are shared with TRBD2. The junction had 5 bases not matched to a gene; V was cut back by 4 bases and J by 4 bases. The CDR3 consists of 14 residues. The V gene's germline CDR1 is SEHNR and CDR2 FQNEAQ (reference sequence). The CDR3: CASSSPSGADTQYF. The CDR3 DNA is TGTGCCAGCAGCTCCCCTAGCGGAGCAGATACGCAGTATTTT.

This clone has only one observation. V is TRBV28 and J is TRBJ1-1; 7 bases agree with TRBD1. CDR1 is MDHEN, CDR2 SYDVKM, per germline. V lost 10 bases to trimming and J lost 5 bases; unmatched junction nucleotides: 16. This CDR3 has 15 amino acids. CDR3 loop: CATTGPGRGRTEAFF. The DNA for the CDR3 is TGTGCCACCACGGGACCAGGCAGGGGGAGGACTGAAGCTTTCTTT.

This rearrangement joins TRBV4-3 to TRBJ2-7; 7 bases map to TRBD1. The CDR3 sequence is 15 residues long. Germline CDR1 is LGHNA and CDR2 is YSLEER. Germline trimming cut 0 bases from V and 2 bases from J; bases unmatched to any gene: 4. The CDR3 region is CASSQEEGGAYEQYF. The CDR3 bases are TGCGCCAGCAGCCAAGAAGAAGGGGGCGCCTACGAGCAGTACTTC.

The rearrangement joins TRBV6-5 to TRBJ1-6; D gene ambiguous. Trimming removed 0 bases at V and 14 bases at J, with 8 bases between. CDR3 length equals 12 residues. CDR1 and CDR2 from the germline V gene are MNHEY and SVGAGI. CDR3 nucleotides: TGTGCCAGCAGTTACTCGACATCGGCCCTCCACTTT. Translating gives CASSYSTSALHF.

The rearrangement links TRBV12-3 or TRBV12-4 to TRBJ1-6, with 7 bases lining up with TRBD1. The CDR3 runs 13 residues. V shed 1 base, J shed 14 bases, and the junction held 5 bases outside the gene matches. CDR3 bases: TGTGCCAGCAGTTTAGTTGCGGGACAGACCCTCCACTTT. Its protein is CASSLVAGQTLHF.

The chain joins TRBV4-3 to TRBJ2-7, with D perhaps given as TRBD1 or TRBD2 (5 bases each). The CDR3 is made up of 18 amino acids. CDR1 LGHNA and CDR2 YSLEER come from the germline V gene. V was shortened by 0 bases and J by 2 bases, with 20 bases between the two germline ends. CDR3 residues: CASSQDSTLGTLTYEQYF. CDR3 DNA sequence: TGCGCCAGCAGCCAAGATTCGACTTTAGGGACCTTGACCTACGAGCAGTACTTC.

The genes are TRBV7-3 and TRBJ1-1; possibly TRBD1 for D (6 bases). V was trimmed by 5 bases and J by 3 bases, leaving 10 bases between them. Per germline, CDR1 SGHTA and CDR2 FQGTGA. CDR3 length equals 13 residues. This CDR3 is CASSPDRHTEAFF. CDR3 nucleotide sequence: TGTGCCAGCAGCCCGGACAGACACACTGAAGCTTTCTTT.

This CDR3 reads CASSSTGPGNTIYF. As DNA, the CDR3 is TGTGCCAGCAGCTCGACAGGGCCTGGAAACACCATATATTTT. The rearrangement links TRBV5-4 to TRBJ1-3; 7 nucleotides match TRBD1. The germline V gene encodes CDR1 SGHNT and CDR2 YYREEE (reference sequence). The CDR3 length is 14 residues. The V and J ends lost 3 bases and 2 bases, in that order; junction bases with no gene match: 2.

This clone was observed a few times. The chain joins TRBV6-5 to TRBJ2-6; no firm D call. The CDR3 loop spans 14 amino acids. The V gene's germline CDR1 is MNHEY and CDR2 SVGAGI. V was shortened by 6 bases and J by 6 bases, with 12 bases between the two germline ends. DNA of the CDR3: TGTGCCAGCAGCTTCCGGGCCTTGGCCAACGTCCTGACTTTC. Translated, it gives CASSFRALANVLTF.

This sequence joins TRBV5-1 and TRBJ2-7; possibly TRBD2 for D (5 bases). V was shortened by 4 bases and J by 4 bases, with 9 bases between the two germline ends. This CDR3 has 12 amino acids. Germline V CDR1 and CDR2: SGHRS, YFSETQ. The CDR3: CASSGADYEQYF. CDR3 nucleotide sequence: TGCGCCAGCAGCGGAGCGGATTACGAGCAGTACTTC.

The V call is TRBV7-2, the J call TRBJ1-5; D gene unclear. Trimming cost V 3 bases and J 1 base, with 10 bases left between them. CDR3 length: 15 amino acids. Germline assignment: CDR1 SGHTA and CDR2 FQGNSA. The chain's CDR3 is CASSLLPQSNQPQHF. CDR3 nucleotide sequence: TGTGCCAGCAGCTTGCTACCACAAAGCAATCAGCCCCAGCATTTT.

This chain links TRBV13 with TRBJ1-1, with unresolved D. Germline V gene lookup returns CDR1 PRHDT and CDR2 FYEKMQ (reference sequence). The CDR3 is 11 amino acids. The V end was cut by 1 base, the J end by 7 bases, with 4 bases between. The chain's CDR3 is CASSLVREAFF. CDR3 sequence (DNA): TGTGCCAGCAGCTTAGTCCGTGAAGCTTTCTTT.

This clone appeared a single time. This CDR3 reads CASSQELRTGSYEQYF. CDR3 coding DNA: TGTGCCAGCAGCCAAGAACTCCGGACAGGCTCCTACGAGCAGTACTTC. V gene TRBV14 combines with J gene TRBJ2-7, with 7 bases matching TRBD1. The V segment lost 0 bases and the J segment 0 bases; nucleotides outside the gene matches: 5. The germline gives CDR1 SGHDN, CDR2 FVKESK. This CDR3 comprises 16 residues.

The genes are TRBV12-3 or TRBV12-4 and TRBJ2-5, with D hard to call. This CDR3 has 12 amino acids. Trimming shortened V by 0 bases and J by 1 base, and 0 bases separated the two germline ends. The DNA for the CDR3 is TGTGCCAGCAGTTTAGCCCAAGAGACCCAGTACTTC. This sequence encodes CASSLAQETQYF.

V is TRBV5-1 and J is TRBJ2-2; 9 nucleotides match TRBD2. The CDR3 is made up of 15 amino acids. After removal of 4 bases from V and 1 base from J, the junction contained 2 bases not matched to a gene. Germline V gives CDR1 SGHRS, CDR2 YFSETQ. Written as DNA, the CDR3 is TGCGCCAGCAGCCAGACTAGCGGGAACACCGGGGAGCTGTTTTTT. Translated, it gives CASSQTSGNTGELFF.

This clone was observed a handful of times. Other DNA variants within this sample encode the same CDR3. The chain links TRBV7-9 to TRBJ2-7; D call uncertain. The germline V and J ends were trimmed by 6 bases and 3 bases, with 9 bases remaining between them. In germline, CDR1 is SEHNR, CDR2 FQNEAQ (reference sequence). This CDR3 comprises 12 residues. This chain's CDR3 is CASSPGRYEQYF. The CDR3 DNA is TGTGCCAGCAGTCCCGGGCGCTACGAGCAGTACTTC.

The chain joins TRBV11-2 to TRBJ2-5; D perhaps matches TRBD2 (5 bases). V lost 5 bases and J lost 5, with 15 bases in between. The CDR3 spans 14 residues. Germline V lookup: CDR1 SGHAT, CDR2 FQNNGV. This chain's CDR3 is CASSRGLERETQYF. CDR3 DNA: TGTGCCAGCAGCCGCGGACTCGAAAGGGAGACCCAGTACTTC.

V is TRBV7-9 and J is TRBJ2-7; D may be TRBD1 (6 bases). Trimming shortened V by 6 bases and J by 7 bases, and 19 bases separated the two germline ends. From germline, CDR1 is SEHNR and CDR2 FQNEAQ (reference sequence). The CDR3 has 14 residues. The CDR3 loop reads CASSLRTADAEQYF. The CDR3 DNA follows: TGTGCCAGCAGTTTGCGGACAGCAGACGCGGAGCAGTACTTC.